Listed below are T cell receptor beta chains from one sample, sequenced in a study of cytomegalovirus exposure and HLA in healthy donors. Here immunoSEQ multiplex PCR was the method, and the copy in TCRdb shows in-frame clones only, minus some. The top ten clones hold more than 9% of a sample with around 150,000 clones, approximately 71% of them seen once. Material: PBMCs. The source is a man aged 25 to 40 in good health and CMV-seropositive. The CDR3 runs from the conserved cysteine through the conserved F or W. D genes are given only for firm matches. Size values are once, few and many counts, or a class for expanded clones, and some rows have none.

J: TRBJ2-7
V: TRBV19
D: .
length: 11
size: .
CDR3: CASTMGRGVYF
DNA: TGTGCCAGTACCATGGGGCGGGGAGTGTACTTC

J: TRBJ2-7
V: TRBV5-1
D: .
length: 16
size: .
CDR3: CASNSEGGSGSYEQYF
DNA: TGCGCCAGCAACTCCGAGGGCGGTAGCGGTTCCTACGAGCAGTACTTC

J: TRBJ2-7
V: TRBV11-3
D: TRBD2
length: 18
size: .
CDR3: CASSPLHRLADNPYEQYF
DNA: TGTGCCAGCAGCCCCCTTCATCGACTAGCGGATAATCCCTACGAGCAGTACTTC

J: TRBJ2-5
V: TRBV9
D: .
length: 16
size: few
CDR3: CASSVGLEARQETQYF
DNA: TGTGCCAGCAGCGTAGGCCTCGAGGCGAGACAAGAGACCCAGTACTTC

J: TRBJ2-1
V: TRBV7-7
D: TRBD2
length: 14
size: .
CDR3: CASSLAGGPNEQFF
DNA: TGTGCCAGCAGCTTGGCGGGAGGGCCCAATGAGCAGTTCTTC

J: TRBJ2-7
V: TRBV19
D: .
length: 10
size: .
CDR3: CASGQPEQYF
DNA: TGTGCCAGCGGACAACCCGAGCAGTACTTC

J: TRBJ2-1
V: TRBV14
D: .
length: 15
size: .
CDR3: CASSPRRTQPDEQFF
DNA: TGTGCCAGCAGCCCCAGGAGGACTCAACCGGATGAGCAGTTCTTC

J: TRBJ1-5
V: TRBV21-1
D: .
length: 12
size: few
CDR3: CASTREGQPQHF
DNA: TGTGCCAGCACCAGGGAAGGTCAGCCCCAGCATTTT

J: TRBJ2-7
V: TRBV5-1
D: TRBD2
length: 16
size: .
CDR3: CASSLSLTSGKYEQYF
DNA: TGCGCCAGCAGTTTGTCCCTGACTAGCGGGAAGTACGAGCAGTACTTC

J: TRBJ2-1
V: TRBV5-1
D: .
length: 13
size: few
CDR3: CASSNDLYNEQFF
DNA: TGCGCCAGCAGCAATGACTTGTACAATGAGCAGTTCTTC

J: TRBJ2-7
V: TRBV9
D: TRBD2
length: 18
size: .
CDR3: CASSVAWELRLATNEQYF
DNA: TGTGCCAGCAGCGTAGCTTGGGAATTGAGACTAGCGACTAACGAGCAGTACTTC

J: TRBJ2-1
V: TRBV11-2
D: TRBD2
length: 17
size: .
CDR3: CASSLKAELAAYNEQFF
DNA: TGTGCCAGCAGCTTAAAGGCGGAACTAGCGGCCTACAATGAGCAGTTCTTC

J: TRBJ1-3
V: TRBV30
D: .
length: 14
size: .
CDR3: CAWSGQVFGNTIYF
DNA: TGTGCCTGGAGTGGACAGGTTTTTGGAAACACCATATATTTT

J: TRBJ1-3
V: TRBV13
D: TRBD1
length: 15
size: few
CDR3: CASSRQGISGNTIYF
DNA: TGTGCCAGCAGCAGACAGGGGATCTCTGGAAACACCATATATTTT

J: TRBJ1-3
V: TRBV19
D: TRBD1
length: 14
size: .
CDR3: CASLDRGHGNTIYF
DNA: TGTGCCAGTCTCGACAGGGGGCATGGAAACACCATATATTTT

J: TRBJ1-2
V: TRBV7-9
D: TRBD1
length: 12
size: .
CDR3: CASSLWTGAFTF
DNA: TGTGCCAGCAGCCTGTGGACAGGGGCCTTTACATTC

J: TRBJ1-5
V: TRBV2
D: .
length: 13
size: .
CDR3: CASSEQGTQPQHF
DNA: TGTGCCAGCAGTGAACAGGGGACTCAGCCCCAGCATTTT

J: TRBJ2-3
V: TRBV4-1
D: TRBD2
length: 18
size: once
CDR3: CASSQDVGTSGSTDTQYF
DNA: TGCGCCAGCAGCCAAGATGTCGGGACTAGCGGGAGCACAGATACGCAGTATTTT

J: TRBJ1-4
V: TRBV5-1
D: .
length: 15
size: few
CDR3: CASSLRTGGGEKLFF
DNA: TGCGCCAGCAGCTTGCGAACGGGGGGTGGAGAAAAACTGTTTTTT

J: TRBJ2-5
V: TRBV25-1
D: .
length: 12
size: .
CDR3: CASRAASETQYF
DNA: TGTGCCAGCAGAGCGGCTTCGGAGACCCAGTACTTC

J: TRBJ2-7
V: TRBV5-4
D: TRBD2
length: 15
size: .
CDR3: CASSWGGRASYEQYF
DNA: TGTGCCAGCAGCTGGGGCGGGAGGGCATCCTACGAGCAGTACTTC

J: TRBJ2-7
V: TRBV11-2
D: .
length: 13
size: .
CDR3: CASSLEGSYEQYF
DNA: TGTGCCAGCAGCTTGGAGGGCTCCTACGAGCAGTACTTC

J: TRBJ2-5
V: TRBV28
D: TRBD2
length: 20
size: .
CDR3: CASSTQWGLAPGTPGETQYF
DNA: TGTGCCAGCAGTACCCAGTGGGGACTAGCCCCGGGAACCCCGGGAGAGACCCAGTACTTC

J: TRBJ2-2
V: TRBV10-2
D: TRBD2
length: 16
size: .
CDR3: CASTGLADFGSGELFF
DNA: TGCGCCAGCACGGGACTAGCGGACTTTGGGTCCGGGGAGCTGTTTTTT

J: TRBJ2-7
V: TRBV5-4
D: TRBD2
length: 17
size: .
CDR3: CASSLARVGTSGYEQYF
DNA: TGTGCCAGCAGCTTAGCCCGGGTCGGGACTAGCGGCTACGAGCAGTACTTC

J: TRBJ2-2
V: TRBV27
D: TRBD1
length: 15
size: few
CDR3: CASSSGQGSTGELFF
DNA: TGTGCCAGCAGCTCGGGACAGGGTTCCACCGGGGAGCTGTTTTTT

J: TRBJ1-1
V: TRBV4-1
D: .
length: 16
size: few
CDR3: CASSDLRRGENTEAFF
DNA: TGCGCCAGCAGTGATCTCAGGAGGGGCGAAAACACTGAAGCTTTCTTT

J: TRBJ2-7
V: TRBV9
D: TRBD1
length: 16
size: .
CDR3: CASSPTTGQGFYEQYF
DNA: TGTGCCAGCAGCCCCACCACAGGACAGGGATTCTACGAGCAGTACTTC

J: TRBJ2-2
V: TRBV9
D: .
length: 13
size: .
CDR3: CASSVGDTGELFF
DNA: TGTGCCAGCAGCGTAGGCGACACCGGGGAGCTGTTTTTT

J: TRBJ1-1
V: TRBV10-3
D: TRBD1
length: 15
size: .
CDR3: CAISRQGQMNTEAFF
DNA: TGTGCCATCAGTAGACAGGGACAGATGAACACTGAAGCTTTCTTT

J: TRBJ2-3
V: TRBV4-1
D: .
length: 16
size: .
CDR3: CASSQMAGGSTDTQYF
DNA: TGCGCCAGCAGCCAGATGGCGGGCGGGAGCACAGATACGCAGTATTTT

J: TRBJ1-2
V: TRBV30
D: TRBD1
length: 13
size: few
CDR3: CAWGTGGGYGYTF
DNA: TGTGCCTGGGGGACAGGGGGCGGCTATGGCTACACCTTC

J: TRBJ1-1
V: TRBV13
D: TRBD1
length: 16
size: few
CDR3: CASSQGTGRMNTEAFF
DNA: TGTGCCAGCAGCCAAGGGACAGGGCGGATGAACACTGAAGCTTTCTTT

J: TRBJ2-1
V: TRBV6-4
D: TRBD2
length: 15
size: .
CDR3: CASSSIAGERNEQFF
DNA: TGTGCCAGCAGTAGTATAGCGGGAGAACGAAATGAGCAGTTCTTC

J: TRBJ2-3
V: TRBV5-1
D: .
length: 14
size: .
CDR3: CASSPGTSSDTQYF
DNA: TGCGCCAGCAGCCCCGGGACTTCGTCGGATACGCAGTATTTT

J: TRBJ1-2
V: TRBV18
D: .
length: 15
size: .
CDR3: CASSPRAGDGYGYTF
DNA: TGTGCCAGCTCACCTAGGGCAGGGGATGGCTATGGCTACACCTTC

J: TRBJ2-1
V: TRBV6-4
D: .
length: 17
size: .
CDR3: CASSVNHESFSYNEQFF
DNA: TGTGCCAGCAGTGTCAATCACGAGAGCTTCTCCTACAATGAGCAGTTCTTC

J: TRBJ2-7
V: TRBV9
D: TRBD2
length: 14
size: .
CDR3: CASSVGGGWYEQYF
DNA: TGTGCCAGCAGCGTCGGCGGGGGGTGGTACGAGCAGTACTTC

J: TRBJ2-6
V: TRBV28
D: TRBD2
length: 15
size: .
CDR3: CASRRGGPGANVLTF
DNA: TGTGCCAGCAGACGCGGGGGGCCTGGGGCCAACGTCCTGACTTTC

J: TRBJ2-1
V: TRBV15
D: TRBD1
length: 14
size: few
CDR3: CATSRSQQGTEQFF
DNA: TGTGCCACCAGCAGATCCCAACAGGGGACTGAGCAGTTCTTC

J: TRBJ1-2
V: TRBV28
D: TRBD1
length: 15
size: once
CDR3: CASSSGQGALYGYTF
DNA: TGTGCCAGCAGTTCTGGACAGGGGGCTTTGTATGGCTACACCTTC

J: TRBJ2-3
V: TRBV9
D: TRBD2
length: 16
size: .
CDR3: CASSAGLVGVTDTQYF
DNA: TGTGCCAGCAGCGCGGGACTAGTGGGTGTCACAGATACGCAGTATTTT

J: TRBJ2-7
V: TRBV19
D: TRBD2
length: 15
size: .
CDR3: CASSVSGGDVFEQYF
DNA: TGTGCCAGTAGTGTTAGCGGGGGAGATGTTTTTGAGCAGTACTTC

J: TRBJ2-5
V: TRBV27
D: .
length: 15
size: .
CDR3: CASSSEFPYQETQYF
DNA: TGTGCCAGCAGTTCCGAGTTCCCCTACCAAGAGACCCAGTACTTC

J: TRBJ2-7
V: TRBV13
D: .
length: 14
size: .
CDR3: CASTARGSSYEQYF
DNA: TGTGCCAGCACCGCACGGGGGAGCTCCTACGAGCAGTACTTC

J: TRBJ2-7
V: TRBV10-2
D: .
length: 17
size: .
CDR3: CASSELNLGESTYEQYF
DNA: TGCGCCAGCAGTGAGCTGAATCTAGGGGAATCCACCTACGAGCAGTACTTC

J: TRBJ2-1
V: TRBV6-6
D: TRBD1
length: 13
size: .
CDR3: CASSYIGGDEQFF
DNA: TGTGCCAGCAGTTACATAGGGGGCGATGAGCAGTTCTTC

J: TRBJ1-1
V: TRBV10-2
D: TRBD1
length: 14
size: .
CDR3: CASRTGTGGTEAFF
DNA: TGCGCCAGCAGAACCGGGACAGGGGGCACTGAAGCTTTCTTT

J: TRBJ1-3
V: TRBV25-1
D: .
length: 16
size: .
CDR3: CASSEFWGGAGNTIYF
DNA: TGTGCCAGCAGTGAATTCTGGGGGGGGGCTGGAAACACCATATATTTT